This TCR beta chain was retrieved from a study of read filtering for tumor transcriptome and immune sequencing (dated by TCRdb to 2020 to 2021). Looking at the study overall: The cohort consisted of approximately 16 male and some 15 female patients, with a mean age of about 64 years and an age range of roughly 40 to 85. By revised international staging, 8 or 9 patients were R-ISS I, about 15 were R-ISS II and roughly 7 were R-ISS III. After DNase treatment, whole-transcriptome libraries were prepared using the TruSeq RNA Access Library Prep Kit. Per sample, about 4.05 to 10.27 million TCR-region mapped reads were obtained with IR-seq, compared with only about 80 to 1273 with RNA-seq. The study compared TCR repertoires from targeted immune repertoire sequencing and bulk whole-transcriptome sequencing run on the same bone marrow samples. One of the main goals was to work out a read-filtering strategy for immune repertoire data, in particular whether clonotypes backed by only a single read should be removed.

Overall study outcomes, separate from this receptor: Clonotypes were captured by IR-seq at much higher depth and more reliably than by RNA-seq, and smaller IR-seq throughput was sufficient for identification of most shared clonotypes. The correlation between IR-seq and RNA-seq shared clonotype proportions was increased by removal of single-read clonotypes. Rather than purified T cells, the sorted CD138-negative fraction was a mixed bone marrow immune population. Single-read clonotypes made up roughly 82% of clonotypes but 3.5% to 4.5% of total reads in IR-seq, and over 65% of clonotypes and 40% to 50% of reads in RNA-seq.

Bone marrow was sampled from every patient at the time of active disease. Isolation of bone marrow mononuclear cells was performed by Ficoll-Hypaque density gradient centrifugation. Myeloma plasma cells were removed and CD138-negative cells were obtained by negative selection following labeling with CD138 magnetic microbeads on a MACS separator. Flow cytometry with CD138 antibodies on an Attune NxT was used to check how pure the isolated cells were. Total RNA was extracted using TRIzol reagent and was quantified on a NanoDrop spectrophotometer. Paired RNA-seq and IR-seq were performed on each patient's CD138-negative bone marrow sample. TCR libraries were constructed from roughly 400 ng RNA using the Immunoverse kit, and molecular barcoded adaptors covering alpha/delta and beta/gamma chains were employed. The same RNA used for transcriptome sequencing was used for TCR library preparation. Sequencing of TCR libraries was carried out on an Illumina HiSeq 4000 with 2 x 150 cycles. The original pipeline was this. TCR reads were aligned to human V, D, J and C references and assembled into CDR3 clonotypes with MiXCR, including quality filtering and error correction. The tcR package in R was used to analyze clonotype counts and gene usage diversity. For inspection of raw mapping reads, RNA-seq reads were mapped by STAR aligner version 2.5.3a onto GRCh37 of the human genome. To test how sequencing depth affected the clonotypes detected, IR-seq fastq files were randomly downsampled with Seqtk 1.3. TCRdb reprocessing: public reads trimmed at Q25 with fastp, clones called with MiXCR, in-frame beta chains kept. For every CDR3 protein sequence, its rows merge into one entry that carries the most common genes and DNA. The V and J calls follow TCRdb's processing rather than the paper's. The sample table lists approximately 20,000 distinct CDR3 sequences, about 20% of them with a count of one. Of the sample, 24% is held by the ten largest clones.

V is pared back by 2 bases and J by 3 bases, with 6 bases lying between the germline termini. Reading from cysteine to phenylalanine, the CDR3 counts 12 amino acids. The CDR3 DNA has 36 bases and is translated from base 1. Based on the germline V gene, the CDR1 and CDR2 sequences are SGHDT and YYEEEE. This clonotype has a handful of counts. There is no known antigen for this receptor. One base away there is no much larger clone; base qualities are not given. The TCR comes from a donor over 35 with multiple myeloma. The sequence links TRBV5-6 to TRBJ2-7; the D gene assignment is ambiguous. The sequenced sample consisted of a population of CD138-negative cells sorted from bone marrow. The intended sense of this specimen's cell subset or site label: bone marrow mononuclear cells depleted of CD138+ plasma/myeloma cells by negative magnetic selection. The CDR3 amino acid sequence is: CASSLNSYEQYF. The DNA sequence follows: TGTGCCAGCAGCTTAAACAGCTACGAGCAGTACTTC. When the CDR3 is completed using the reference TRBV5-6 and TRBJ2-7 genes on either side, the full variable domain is DAGVTQSPTHLIKTRGQQVTLRCSPKSGHDTVSWYQQALGQGPQFIFQYYEEEERQRGNFPDRFSGHQFPNYSSELNVNALLLGDSALYLCASSLNSYEQYFGPGTRLTVT.